One T cell receptor (beta chain) is described in this entry. CDR1 is SGHRS, CDR2 YFSETQ, per germline. The J segment lost 1 base and the V segment lost 4 bases, leaving 14 bases of the junction unmatched. CDR3 length: 19 amino acids. This record belongs to a study of OX40 agonist ivuxolimab in advanced cancers. The protocol was immunoSEQ multiplex PCR, while the TCRdb copy is restricted to in-frame clones and leaves out a portion. The sample holds tens of thousands of clones, 79% seen once. The clonotype comes from an adult with an advanced solid tumor such as melanoma, head and neck, liver or kidney cancer. Sequencing was performed on CD4+ or CD8+ T cells sorted from blood, taken in a trial of the OX40 agonist ivuxolimab. The gene calls are TRBV5-1 and TRBJ1-5, with TRBD1 identical over 10 bases. The CDR3 DNA reads as TGCGCCAGCAGCCCTAACCCAGCCGGGACAGGGGAGAGCAATCAGCCCCAGCATTTT. This gives the protein CASSPNPAGTGESNQPQHF.